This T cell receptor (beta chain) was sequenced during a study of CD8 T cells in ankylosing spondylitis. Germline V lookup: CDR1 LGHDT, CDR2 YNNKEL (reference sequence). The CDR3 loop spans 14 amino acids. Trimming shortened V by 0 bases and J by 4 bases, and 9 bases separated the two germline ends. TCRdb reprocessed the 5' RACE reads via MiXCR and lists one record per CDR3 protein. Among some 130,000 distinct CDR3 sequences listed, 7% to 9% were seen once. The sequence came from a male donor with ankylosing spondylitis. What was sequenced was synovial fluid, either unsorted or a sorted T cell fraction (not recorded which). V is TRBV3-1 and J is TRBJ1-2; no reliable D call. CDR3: CASSQDWGSYGYTF. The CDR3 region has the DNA TGTGCCAGCAGCCAAGATTGGGGTTCCTATGGCTACACCTTC.